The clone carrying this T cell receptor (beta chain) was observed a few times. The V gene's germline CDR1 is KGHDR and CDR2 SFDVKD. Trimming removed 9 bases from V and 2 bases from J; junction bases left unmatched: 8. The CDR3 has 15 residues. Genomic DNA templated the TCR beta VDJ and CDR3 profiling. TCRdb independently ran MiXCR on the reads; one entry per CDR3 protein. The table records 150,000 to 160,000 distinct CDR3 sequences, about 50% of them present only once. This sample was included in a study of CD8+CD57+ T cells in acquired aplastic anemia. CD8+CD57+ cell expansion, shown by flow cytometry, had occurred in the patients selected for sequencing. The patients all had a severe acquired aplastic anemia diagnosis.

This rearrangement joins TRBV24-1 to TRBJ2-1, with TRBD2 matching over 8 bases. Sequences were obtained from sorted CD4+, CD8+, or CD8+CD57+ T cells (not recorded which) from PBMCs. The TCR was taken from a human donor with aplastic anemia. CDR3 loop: CATSAGGLTYNEQFF. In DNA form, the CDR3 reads TGTGCCACCTCCGCGGGGGGCCTAACCTACAATGAGCAGTTCTTC.